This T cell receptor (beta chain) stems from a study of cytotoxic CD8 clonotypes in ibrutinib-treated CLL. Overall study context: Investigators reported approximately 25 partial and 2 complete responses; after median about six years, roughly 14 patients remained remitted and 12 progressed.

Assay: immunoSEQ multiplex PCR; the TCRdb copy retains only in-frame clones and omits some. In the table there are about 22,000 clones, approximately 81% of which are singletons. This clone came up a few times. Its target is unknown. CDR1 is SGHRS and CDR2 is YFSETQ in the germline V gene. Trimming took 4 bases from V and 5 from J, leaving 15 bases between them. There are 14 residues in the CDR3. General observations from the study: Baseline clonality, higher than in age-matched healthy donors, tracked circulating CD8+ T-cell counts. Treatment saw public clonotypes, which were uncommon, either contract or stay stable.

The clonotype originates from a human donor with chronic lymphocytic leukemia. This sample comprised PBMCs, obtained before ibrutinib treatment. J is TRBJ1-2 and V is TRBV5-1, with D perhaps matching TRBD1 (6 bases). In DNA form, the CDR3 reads TGCGCCAGCAGCCTACAGGGAGGGAGGTATGGCTACACCTTC. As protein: CASSLQGGRYGYTF.